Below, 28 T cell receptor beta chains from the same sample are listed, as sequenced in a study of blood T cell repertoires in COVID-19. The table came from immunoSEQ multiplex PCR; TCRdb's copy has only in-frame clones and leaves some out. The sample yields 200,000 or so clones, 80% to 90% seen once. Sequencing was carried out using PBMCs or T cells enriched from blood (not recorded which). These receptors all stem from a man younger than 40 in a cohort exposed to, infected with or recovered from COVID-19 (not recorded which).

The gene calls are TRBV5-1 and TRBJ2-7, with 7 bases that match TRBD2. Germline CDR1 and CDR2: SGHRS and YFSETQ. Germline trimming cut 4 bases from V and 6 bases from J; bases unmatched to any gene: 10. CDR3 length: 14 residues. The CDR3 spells CASSQGLSGGEQYF. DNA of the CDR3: TGCGCCAGCAGCCAGGGACTTTCGGGGGGCGAGCAGTACTTC. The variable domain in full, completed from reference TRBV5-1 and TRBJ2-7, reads KAGVTQTPRYLIKTRGQQVTLSCSPISGHRSVSWYQQTPGQGLQFLFEYFSETQRNKGNFPGRFSGRQFSNSRSEMNVSTLELGDSALYLCASSQGLSGGEQYFGPGTRLTVT.

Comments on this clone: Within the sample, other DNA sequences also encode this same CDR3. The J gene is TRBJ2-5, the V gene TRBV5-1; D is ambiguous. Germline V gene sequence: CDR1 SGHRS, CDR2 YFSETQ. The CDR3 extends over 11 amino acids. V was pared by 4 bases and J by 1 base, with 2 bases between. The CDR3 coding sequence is TGCGCCAGCAGCCTCCAAGAGACCCAGTACTTC. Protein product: CASSLQETQYF.

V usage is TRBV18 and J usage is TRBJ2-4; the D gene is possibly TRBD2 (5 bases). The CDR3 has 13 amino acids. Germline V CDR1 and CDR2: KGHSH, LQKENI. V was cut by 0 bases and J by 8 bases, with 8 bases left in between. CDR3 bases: TGTGCCAGCTCACCACCGGCGGAGGACATTCAGTACTTC. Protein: CASSPPAEDIQYF. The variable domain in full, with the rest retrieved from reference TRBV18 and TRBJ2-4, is NAGVMQNPRHLVRRRGQEARLRCSPMKGHSHVYWYRQLPEEGLKFMVYLQKENIIDESGMPKERFSAEFPKEGPSILRIQQVVRGDSAAYFCASSPPAEDIQYFGAGTRLSVL.

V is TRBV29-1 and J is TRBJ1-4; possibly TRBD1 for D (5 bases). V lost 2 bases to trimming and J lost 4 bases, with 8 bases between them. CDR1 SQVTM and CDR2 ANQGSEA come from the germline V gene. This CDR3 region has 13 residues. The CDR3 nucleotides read TGCAGCGTTGAAAGCAGGGATAATGAAAAACTGTTTTTT. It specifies CSVESRDNEKLFF.

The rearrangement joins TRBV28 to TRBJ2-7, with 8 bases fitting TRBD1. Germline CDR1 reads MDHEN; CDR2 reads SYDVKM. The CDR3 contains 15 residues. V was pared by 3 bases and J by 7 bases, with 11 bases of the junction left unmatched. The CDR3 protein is CASSFPSTGVTEQYF. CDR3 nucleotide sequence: TGTGCCAGCAGTTTCCCCTCGACAGGGGTAACAGAGCAGTACTTC.

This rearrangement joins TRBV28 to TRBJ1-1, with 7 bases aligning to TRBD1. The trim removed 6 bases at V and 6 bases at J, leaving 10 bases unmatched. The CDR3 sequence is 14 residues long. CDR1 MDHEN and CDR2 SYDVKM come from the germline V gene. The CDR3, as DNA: TGTGCCAGCAGCCACAGGGGCGTCGTTTCTGAAGCTTTCTTT. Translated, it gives CASSHRGVVSEAFF. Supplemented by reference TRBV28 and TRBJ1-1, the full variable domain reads DVKVTQSSRYLVKRTGEKVFLECVQDMDHENMFWYRQDPGLGLRLIYFSYDVKMKEKGDIPEGYSVSREKKERFSLILESASTNQTSMYLCASSHRGVVSEAFFGQGTRLTVV.

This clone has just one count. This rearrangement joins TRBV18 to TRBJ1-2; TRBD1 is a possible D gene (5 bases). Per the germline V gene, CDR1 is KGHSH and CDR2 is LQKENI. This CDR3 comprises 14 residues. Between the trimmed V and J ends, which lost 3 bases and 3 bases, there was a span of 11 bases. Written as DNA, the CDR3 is TGTGCCAGCTCACCGGCCCGGGACTACTATGGCTACACCTTC. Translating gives CASSPARDYYGYTF.

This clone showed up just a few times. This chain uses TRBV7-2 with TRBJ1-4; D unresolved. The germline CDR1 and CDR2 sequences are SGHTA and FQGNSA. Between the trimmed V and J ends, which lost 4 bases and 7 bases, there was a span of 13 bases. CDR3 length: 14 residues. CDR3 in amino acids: CASSSYSGAEKLFF. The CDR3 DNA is TGTGCCAGCAGCTCTTACAGTGGTGCTGAAAAACTGTTTTTT.

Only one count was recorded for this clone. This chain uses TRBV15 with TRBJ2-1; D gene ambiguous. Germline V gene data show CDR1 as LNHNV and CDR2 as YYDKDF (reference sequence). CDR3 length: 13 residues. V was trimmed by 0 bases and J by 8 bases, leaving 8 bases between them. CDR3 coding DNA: TGTGCCACCAGCAGAGATCCGGTGGATGAGCAGTTCTTC. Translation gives CATSRDPVDEQFF.

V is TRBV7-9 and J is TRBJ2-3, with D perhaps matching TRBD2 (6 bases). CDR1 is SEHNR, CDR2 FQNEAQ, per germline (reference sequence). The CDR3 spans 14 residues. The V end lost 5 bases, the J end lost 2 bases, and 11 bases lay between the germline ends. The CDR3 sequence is CASSRESTTDTQYF. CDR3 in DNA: TGTGCCAGCAGCCGGGAGTCCACCACAGATACGCAGTATTTT.

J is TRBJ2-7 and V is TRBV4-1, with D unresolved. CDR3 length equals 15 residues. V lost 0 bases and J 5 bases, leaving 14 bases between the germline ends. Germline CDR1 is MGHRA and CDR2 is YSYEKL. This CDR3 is CASSQDPVLYDEQYF. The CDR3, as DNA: TGCGCCAGCAGCCAAGACCCCGTACTGTACGACGAGCAGTACTTC.

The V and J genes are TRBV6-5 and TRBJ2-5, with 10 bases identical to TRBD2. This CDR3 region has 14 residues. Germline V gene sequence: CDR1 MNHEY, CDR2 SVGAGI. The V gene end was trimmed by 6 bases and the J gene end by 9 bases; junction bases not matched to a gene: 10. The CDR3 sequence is CASRRTSGLESQYF. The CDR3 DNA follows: TGTGCCAGCAGGCGGACTAGCGGTTTGGAGTCCCAGTACTTC.

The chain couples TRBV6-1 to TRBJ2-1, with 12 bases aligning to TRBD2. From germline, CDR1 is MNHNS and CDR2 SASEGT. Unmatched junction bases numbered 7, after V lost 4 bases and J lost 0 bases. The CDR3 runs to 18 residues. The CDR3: CASSGPSGRARSYNEQFF. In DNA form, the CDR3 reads TGTGCCAGCAGTGGGCCTAGCGGGAGGGCCCGCTCCTACAATGAGCAGTTCTTC.

This chain's CDR3 is CASSFQETQYF. The CDR3 DNA is TGTGCCAGCAGCTTCCAGGAGACCCAGTACTTC. The chain joins TRBV11-2 to TRBJ2-5, with D hard to call. Germline CDR1 is SGHAT and CDR2 is FQNNGV. Trimming took off 3 bases at V and 5 bases at J, with 4 bases between the two ends. The CDR3 loop spans 11 amino acids.

The CDR3: CASREPPGLAADYNEQFF. CDR3 coding DNA: TGCGCCAGCAGGGAACCCCCGGGACTAGCAGCAGACTACAATGAGCAGTTCTTC. The V gene is TRBV10-1, the J gene TRBJ2-1; 9 bases are a match to TRBD2. The CDR3 length is 18 residues. From germline, CDR1 is WNHNN and CDR2 SYGVQD (reference sequence). V lost 6 bases, J lost 3 bases, and 15 bases stayed unmatched.

The CDR3 reads CASSSRTGSYTF. The CDR3 coding sequence is TGTGCCAGCAGCTCCAGGACGGGAAGCTACACCTTC. V usage is TRBV7-2 and J usage is TRBJ1-2, with D uncertain. The CDR3 extends over 12 amino acids. V was clipped by 4 bases and J by 9 bases, with 12 bases between them. Looked up from germline, CDR1 is SGHTA and CDR2 is FQGNSA.

The CDR3 spells CASSFGLAGDETQYF. For the CDR3, the DNA is TGTGCCAGCAGCTTCGGACTAGCGGGAGATGAGACCCAGTACTTC. The gene calls are TRBV13 and TRBJ2-5, with 13 bases matching TRBD2. Germline V gene lookup returns CDR1 PRHDT and CDR2 FYEKMQ (reference sequence). The V gene end was trimmed by 3 bases and the J gene end by 5 bases; junction bases not matched to a gene: 3. The CDR3 is 15 amino acids.

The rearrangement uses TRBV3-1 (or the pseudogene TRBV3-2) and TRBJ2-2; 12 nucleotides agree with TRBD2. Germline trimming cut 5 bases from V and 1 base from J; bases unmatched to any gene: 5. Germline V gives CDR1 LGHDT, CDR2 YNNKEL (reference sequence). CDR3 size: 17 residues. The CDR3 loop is CASSYRTSGVNTGELFF. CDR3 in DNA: TGTGCCAGCAGCTACCGGACTAGCGGGGTGAACACCGGGGAGCTGTTTTTT.

CDR3 region: CASSLQGLTYNEQFF. The DNA for the CDR3 is TGTGCCAGCAGCTTACAGGGTCTGACCTACAATGAGCAGTTCTTC. V is TRBV7-3 and J is TRBJ2-1, with D maybe TRBD1 (5 bases). CDR1 is SGHTA, CDR2 FQGTGA, per germline. V was cut by 2 bases and J by 2 bases, with 10 bases left in between. This CDR3 is built from 15 residues.

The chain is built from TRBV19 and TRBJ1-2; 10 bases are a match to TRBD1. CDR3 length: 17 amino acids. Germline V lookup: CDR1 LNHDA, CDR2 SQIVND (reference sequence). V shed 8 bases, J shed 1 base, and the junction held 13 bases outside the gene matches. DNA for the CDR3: TGTGCCAGTGGGAGTCCCGGGACAGGGGCCGGTAACTATGGCTACACCTTC. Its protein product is CASGSPGTGAGNYGYTF.

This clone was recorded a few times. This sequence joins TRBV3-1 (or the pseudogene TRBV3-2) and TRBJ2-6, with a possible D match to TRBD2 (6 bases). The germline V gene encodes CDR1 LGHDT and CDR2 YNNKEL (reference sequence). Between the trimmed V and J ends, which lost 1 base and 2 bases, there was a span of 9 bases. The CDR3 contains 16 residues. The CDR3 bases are TGTGCCAGCAGCCAAGTAACGGGGGCTGGGGCCAACGTCCTGACTTTC. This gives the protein CASSQVTGAGANVLTF.

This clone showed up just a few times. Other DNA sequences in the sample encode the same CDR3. The CDR3 nucleotides are TGTGCCAGCAGCTTAGAGGCAGGGGGATCCTACGAGCAGTACTTC. This gives the protein CASSLEAGGSYEQYF. This sequence joins TRBV7-9 and TRBJ2-7; TRBD1 agrees at 7 bases. V shed 1 base and J 1 base; nucleotides not matched to a gene: 4. This CDR3 has 15 residues. The germline V gene has CDR1 SEHNR and CDR2 FQNEAQ (reference sequence).

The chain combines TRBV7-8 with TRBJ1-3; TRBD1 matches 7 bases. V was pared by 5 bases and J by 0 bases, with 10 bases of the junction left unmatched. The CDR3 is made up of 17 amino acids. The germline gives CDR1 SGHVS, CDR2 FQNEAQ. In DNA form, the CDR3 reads TGTGCCAGCAGCGGGACAGCTACTCTCAGCTCTGGAAACACCATATATTTT. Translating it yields CASSGTATLSSGNTIYF.

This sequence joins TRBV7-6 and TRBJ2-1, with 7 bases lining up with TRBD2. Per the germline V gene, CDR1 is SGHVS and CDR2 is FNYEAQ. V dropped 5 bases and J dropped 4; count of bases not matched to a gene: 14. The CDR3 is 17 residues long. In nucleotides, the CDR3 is TGTGCCAGCAGCGCAGTCCCGGCGGGAGATCGATACAATGAGCAGTTCTTC. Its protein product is CASSAVPAGDRYNEQFF.

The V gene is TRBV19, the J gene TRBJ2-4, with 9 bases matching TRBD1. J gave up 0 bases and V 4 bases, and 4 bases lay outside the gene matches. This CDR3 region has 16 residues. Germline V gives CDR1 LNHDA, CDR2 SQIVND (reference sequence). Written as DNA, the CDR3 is TGTGCCAGTAGTACCTACAGGGGGCAAGCCAAAAACATTCAGTACTTC. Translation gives CASSTYRGQAKNIQYF.

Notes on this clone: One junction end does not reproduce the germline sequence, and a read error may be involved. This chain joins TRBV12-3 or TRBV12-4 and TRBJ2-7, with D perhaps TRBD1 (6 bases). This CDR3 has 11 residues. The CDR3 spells CASSFGDRPNF. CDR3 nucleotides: TGTGCCAGCAGTTTTGGTGACAGGCCTAACTTC.

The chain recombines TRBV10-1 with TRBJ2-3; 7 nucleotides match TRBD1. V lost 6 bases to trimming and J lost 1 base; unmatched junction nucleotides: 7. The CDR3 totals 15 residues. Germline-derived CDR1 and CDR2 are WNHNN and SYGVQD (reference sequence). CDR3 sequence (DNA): TGCGCCAGCAGCCCACAGGGGTCCGGCACAGATACGCAGTATTTT. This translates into CASSPQGSGTDTQYF.

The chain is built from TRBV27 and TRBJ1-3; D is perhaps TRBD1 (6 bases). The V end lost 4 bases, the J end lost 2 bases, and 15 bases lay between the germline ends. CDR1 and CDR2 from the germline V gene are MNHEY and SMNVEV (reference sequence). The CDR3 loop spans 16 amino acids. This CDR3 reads CASSSSRGAAGNTIYF. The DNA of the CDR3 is TGTGCCAGCAGTTCCTCGCGGGGGGCTGCTGGAAACACCATATATTTT.